These 31 T cell receptor beta chains share one sample of origin, sequenced in a study of blood T cell repertoires in COVID-19. Only in-frame clones appear in the TCRdb table, and some are missing; sequencing was by immunoSEQ multiplex PCR. The table shows a few hundred thousand clones, with 75% to 95% occurring only once. The specimen was peripheral blood. Source of these receptors: a person aged 18 to 35 with COVID-19, enrolled during active disease.

This clone showed up just once. The chain has TRBV9 and TRBJ2-3; TRBD2 agrees at 7 bases. Germline V gene lookup returns CDR1 SGDLS and CDR2 YYNGEE. This CDR3 region has 18 residues. Unmatched junction bases numbered 13, after V lost 3 bases and J lost 0 bases. In DNA, the CDR3 is TGTGCCAGCAGCGCGACTGCTGTAGCGGGTGCTAGCACAGATACGCAGTATTTT. This translates into CASSATAVAGASTDTQYF.

This clone is a singleton in its sample. The chain couples TRBV9 to TRBJ2-2; 11 bases align to TRBD2. With V trimmed by 4 bases and J by 2 bases, 7 bases remained unmatched. The CDR3 totals 17 residues. CDR1 and CDR2 (germline): SGDLS, YYNGEE. The CDR3 spells CASSMRLAGINTGELFF. The CDR3 nucleotides are TGTGCCAGCAGCATGAGACTAGCGGGGATAAACACCGGGGAGCTGTTTTTT.

This chain joins TRBV5-8 and TRBJ1-5, with D possibly TRBD1 on 6 matching bases. The CDR3 has 16 amino acids. Trimming removed 0 bases from V and 6 bases from J, with 16 bases in between. Germline CDR1 reads SGHTS; CDR2 reads YDEGEE. CDR3 DNA: TGTGCCAGCAGCTTGGAGCGCAGGGGCTTGGGTCAGCCCCAGCATTTT. Translated, it gives CASSLERRGLGQPQHF.

The rearrangement uses TRBV4-3 and TRBJ1-1; D is unclear. CDR3 length: 16 amino acids. Trimming pared 0 bases from V and 1 base from J, leaving 12 bases between. Germline CDR1 and CDR2: LGHNA and YSLEER. The CDR3 loop reads CASSQDEGTWNTEAFF. DNA of the CDR3: TGCGCCAGCAGCCAAGATGAGGGAACATGGAACACTGAAGCTTTCTTT.

V and J are TRBV7-6 and TRBJ2-1; TRBD2 matches at 9 bases. Trimming removed 1 base from V and 4 bases from J; junction bases left unmatched: 5. CDR1 and CDR2 (germline): SGHVS, FNYEAQ. The CDR3 consists of 16 residues. The chain's CDR3 is CASSLEGTSPYNEQFF. For the CDR3, the DNA is TGTGCCAGCAGCTTAGAGGGGACTAGCCCTTACAATGAGCAGTTCTTC.

The gene calls are TRBV5-4 and TRBJ2-1; 8 bases map to TRBD2. Trimming removed 4 bases from V and 1 base from J; junction bases left unmatched: 7. The CDR3 is 16 residues long. Per germline, CDR1 SGHNT and CDR2 YYREEE (reference sequence). Written as DNA, the CDR3 is TGTGCCAGCAGCGTTACCTTAGCGGGATCCTACAATGAGCAGTTCTTC. It yields the protein CASSVTLAGSYNEQFF. Supplemented by reference TRBV5-4 and TRBJ2-1, the full variable domain reads ETGVTQSPTHLIKTRGQQVTLRCSSQSGHNTVSWYQQALGQGPQFIFQYYREEENGRGNFPPRFSGLQFPNYSSELNVNALELDDSALYLCASSVTLAGSYNEQFFGPGTRLTVL.

J is TRBJ1-1 and V is TRBV19; 8 bases align to TRBD1. Germline values: CDR1 LNHDA, CDR2 SQIVND (reference sequence). The CDR3 extends over 13 amino acids. V gave up 9 bases and J gave up 5 bases; unmatched junction bases: 8. CDR3 residues: CASSWTGPTEAFF. Here the CDR3 DNA reads TGTGCCAGCAGCTGGACAGGGCCAACTGAAGCTTTCTTT. Full variable domain (remainder filled in from reference TRBV19 and TRBJ1-1): DGGITQSPKYLFRKEGQNVTLSCEQNLNHDAMYWYRQDPGQGLRLIYYSQIVNDFQKGDIAEGYSVSREKKESFPLTVTSAQKNPTAFYLCASSWTGPTEAFFGQGTRLTVV.

The chain links TRBV6-5 to TRBJ1-6, with 10 bases identical to TRBD1. With V trimmed by 6 bases and J by 7 bases, 6 bases remained unmatched. Germline CDR1 is MNHEY and CDR2 is SVGAGI. This CDR3 is built from 15 residues. In nucleotides, the CDR3 is TGTGCCAGCAGGTCCCGGGGACAGGGGAATTCACCCCTCCACTTT. As protein: CASRSRGQGNSPLHF.

The chain carries TRBV14 and TRBJ1-2; TRBD1 matches at 10 bases. Germline V CDR1 and CDR2: SGHDN, FVKESK. V lost 0 bases to trimming and J lost 14 bases; unmatched junction nucleotides: 12. The CDR3 spans 15 residues. The CDR3 DNA reads TGTGCCAGCAGCCAAGAAGGGACAGGGGCCGCCCAAGGAACCTTC. Amino acid sequence: CASSQEGTGAAQGTF.

The V call is TRBV29-1, the J call TRBJ1-1, with D possibly TRBD1 on 5 matching bases. Germline loops: CDR1 SQVTM, CDR2 ANQGSEA. The CDR3 has 14 residues. Trimming shortened V by 8 bases and J by 2 bases, and 18 bases separated the two germline ends. The CDR3 spells CSCWRGLSNTEAFF. The CDR3 bases are TGCAGCTGTTGGCGGGGGTTAAGTAACACTGAAGCTTTCTTT.

The rearrangement joins TRBV28 to TRBJ2-5; possibly TRBD2 for D (5 bases). The CDR3 consists of 13 residues. Germline V gives CDR1 MDHEN, CDR2 SYDVKM. Trimming stripped 10 bases from V and 4 bases from J, with 16 bases between. The CDR3 protein is CATLPGGGETQYF. The CDR3 DNA reads TGTGCCACCCTCCCGGGCGGAGGAGAGACCCAGTACTTC.

The CDR3 DNA sequence: TGTGCCAGCAGTTCCCGCGGGACAGGGGAGACCCAGTACTTC. Translated: CASSSRGTGETQYF. The chain is built from TRBV27 and TRBJ2-5; 9 bases match TRBD1. Trimming at V came to 4 bases and at J to 5 bases, leaving 5 bases not matched to a gene. The CDR3 runs 14 residues. The V gene's germline CDR1 is MNHEY and CDR2 SMNVEV (reference sequence).

The chain has TRBV9 and TRBJ1-1; 10 nucleotides match TRBD1. Germline CDR1 and CDR2: SGDLS and YYNGEE. V lost 0 bases to trimming and J lost 2 bases; unmatched junction nucleotides: 4. CDR3 length: 16 amino acids. The CDR3 is CASSVGQGALNTEAFF. DNA of the CDR3: TGTGCCAGCAGCGTAGGACAGGGGGCTTTAAACACTGAAGCTTTCTTT.

V usage is TRBV27 and J usage is TRBJ1-5, with 9 bases fitting TRBD1. Trimming removed 6 bases from V and 6 bases from J; junction bases left unmatched: 6. CDR3 length equals 14 residues. Per the germline V gene, CDR1 is MNHEY and CDR2 is SMNVEV (reference sequence). The CDR3 DNA sequence: TGTGCCAGCAGACCGGGACAGGGCGGTCAGCCCCAGCATTTT. As protein: CASRPGQGGQPQHF.

This clone is a singleton in its sample. The J gene is TRBJ2-2, the V gene TRBV4-3; possible D gene TRBD1, 6 bases. V was pared by 0 bases and J by 1 base, with 9 bases between. The CDR3 is made up of 16 amino acids. Germline values: CDR1 LGHNA, CDR2 YSLEER. CDR3 sequence (DNA): TGCGCCAGCAGCCAAGATCGGACAGTGAACACCGGGGAGCTGTTTTTT. This sequence encodes CASSQDRTVNTGELFF.

This chain connects TRBV18 to TRBJ2-7; possibly TRBD2 for D (6 bases). Germline V gene lookup returns CDR1 KGHSH and CDR2 LQKENI. The CDR3 is 14 amino acids. The ends were cut back, 1 base at V and 2 bases at J, with 9 bases in the middle. The CDR3 loop is CASSPRGETYEQYF. Here the CDR3 DNA reads TGTGCCAGCTCACCACGCGGGGAAACCTACGAGCAGTACTTC.

The sample holds one count of this clone. This chain connects TRBV5-5 to TRBJ2-3; maybe TRBD1 (6 bases). CDR3 length: 16 amino acids. Germline CDR1 SGHKS, CDR2 YYEKEE (reference sequence). V was shortened by 4 bases and J by 2 bases, with 17 bases between the two germline ends. The DNA of the CDR3 is TGTGCCAGCAGCGAAAACAGGGCGGGCAACACAGATACGCAGTATTTT. Translating gives CASSENRAGNTDTQYF.

V gene TRBV19 combines with J gene TRBJ2-3, with TRBD2 matching over 10 bases. Germline-derived CDR1 and CDR2 are LNHDA and SQIVND (reference sequence). The CDR3 covers 21 residues. J was trimmed by 4 bases and V by 3 bases; bases with no gene match: 22. The CDR3 region has the DNA TGTGCCAGTAGTATCGGGCATCCCCCGGGACTAGCGAGAGGGGTAGCAGATACGCAGTATTTT. This codes for CASSIGHPPGLARGVADTQYF.

This chain connects TRBV30 to TRBJ1-1; the D gene is possibly TRBD1 (5 bases). There are 13 residues in the CDR3. Deletions cut 3 bases from V and 6 bases from J, with 14 bases between. Germline CDR1 reads GTSNPN; CDR2 reads SVGIG (reference sequence). The CDR3 DNA reads TGTGCCTGGAGGGGTGCGGCGGGGGCTGAAGCTTTCTTT. Protein product: CAWRGAAGAEAFF.

CDR3 loop: CASSRTSGNYEQYF. As DNA, the CDR3 is TGTGCCAGCAGTAGGACTAGCGGAAACTACGAGCAGTACTTC. The V and J genes are TRBV27 and TRBJ2-7, with 10 nucleotides matching TRBD2. Germline V gene data show CDR1 as MNHEY and CDR2 as SMNVEV (reference sequence). With V trimmed by 5 bases and J by 3 bases, 4 bases remained unmatched. The CDR3 is 14 residues long.

Only a few counts were recorded for this clone. The rearrangement links TRBV28 to TRBJ1-6, with TRBD1 as a possible D gene (6 bases). Trimming cost V 7 bases and J 2 bases, with 12 bases left between them. The germline V gene has CDR1 MDHEN and CDR2 SYDVKM. The CDR3 loop spans 15 amino acids. The CDR3 sequence: CASTPTGPYNSPLHF. The DNA for the CDR3 is TGTGCCAGCACCCCGACAGGACCCTATAATTCACCCCTCCACTTT.

This chain links TRBV11-2 with TRBJ2-7, with 10 bases matching TRBD2. Germline values: CDR1 SGHAT, CDR2 FQNNGV. The CDR3 extends over 14 amino acids. After removal of 3 bases from V and 5 bases from J, the junction contained 4 bases not matched to a gene. The CDR3 loop is CASSFLAGADEQYF. CDR3 in DNA: TGTGCCAGCAGCTTCCTAGCGGGAGCGGACGAGCAGTACTTC.

V gene TRBV10-3 combines with J gene TRBJ2-1, with TRBD2 matching 9 bases. CDR1 and CDR2 from the germline V gene are ENHRY and SYGVKD. The CDR3 contains 14 residues. With 3 bases clipped from V and 9 bases from J, the junction kept 6 bases outside the gene matches. The CDR3 region has the DNA TGTGCCATCAGTGAAGAGCGGGAGGAACTTGAGCAGTTCTTC. Its translation: CAISEEREELEQFF.

This chain links TRBV19 with TRBJ1-1; tentative D call: TRBD1 (6 bases). This CDR3 spans 16 amino acids. Per the germline V gene, CDR1 is LNHDA and CDR2 is SQIVND (reference sequence). V lost 0 bases and J lost 1, with 12 bases in between. The CDR3 loop reads CASSIDQGWANTEAFF. The CDR3 coding sequence is TGTGCCAGTAGTATAGATCAGGGGTGGGCGAACACTGAAGCTTTCTTT.

The chain carries TRBV7-8 and TRBJ1-5; perhaps TRBD1 as D (6 bases). Trimming stripped 1 base from V and 3 bases from J, with 13 bases between. Germline values: CDR1 SGHVS, CDR2 FQNEAQ. This CDR3 region has 16 residues. The CDR3 DNA reads TGTGCCAGCAGCTTAGAAGAGACAGGCTACAATCAGCCCCAGCATTTT. Protein product: CASSLEETGYNQPQHF.

V and J are TRBV2 and TRBJ1-1, with 8 bases that match TRBD1. With V trimmed by 6 bases and J by 7 bases, 7 bases remained unmatched. In germline, CDR1 is SNHLY, CDR2 FYNNEI. The CDR3 sequence is 13 residues long. The CDR3 DNA reads TGTGCCAGCAGGAGAGGACAGGGTGTTGAAGCTTTCTTT. Protein: CASRRGQGVEAFF.

The chain links TRBV5-1 to TRBJ1-2, with D unclear. V shed 4 bases and J shed 0 bases, with 19 bases lying between them. The germline V gene has CDR1 SGHRS and CDR2 YFSETQ. The CDR3 is made up of 17 amino acids. The chain's CDR3 is CASSRTLDGVANYGYTF. CDR3 DNA: TGCGCCAGCAGCAGGACGCTTGACGGGGTAGCTAACTATGGCTACACCTTC.

A word on this clone: Other nucleotide sequences from this sample produce the same CDR3. The genes are TRBV3-1 (or the pseudogene TRBV3-2) and TRBJ1-2; 7 nucleotides align to TRBD1. The CDR3 loop spans 12 amino acids. The germline V gene has CDR1 LGHDT and CDR2 YNNKEL (reference sequence). J was trimmed by 8 bases and V by 2 bases; bases with no gene match: 2. The CDR3 spells CASSQTGDGYTF. In DNA, the CDR3 is TGTGCCAGCAGCCAAACAGGGGACGGCTACACCTTC.

The J gene is TRBJ2-7, the V gene TRBV19, with D possibly matching TRBD2 (5 bases). The germline CDR1 and CDR2 sequences are LNHDA and SQIVND (reference sequence). This CDR3 has 14 amino acids. V was trimmed by 3 bases and J by 2 bases, leaving 11 bases between them. CDR3: CASSIAGGTYEQYF. DNA of the CDR3: TGTGCCAGTAGTATTGCCGGAGGAACCTACGAGCAGTACTTC.

The V gene is TRBV2, the J gene TRBJ1-1, with TRBD1 identical over 7 bases. After removal of 6 bases from V and 0 bases from J, the junction contained 7 bases not matched to a gene. Germline V gene lookup returns CDR1 SNHLY and CDR2 FYNNEI. The CDR3 spans 15 residues. CDR3 sequence (DNA): TGTGCCAGCAGGACAGGGTCGCTTATGAACACTGAAGCTTTCTTT. As protein: CASRTGSLMNTEAFF.

The rearrangement links TRBV5-5 to TRBJ2-7; D unresolved. The V gene lost 1 base and the J gene lost 5 bases, with 10 bases spanning the gap. The CDR3 has 13 residues. The V gene's germline CDR1 is SGHKS and CDR2 YYEKEE (reference sequence). In DNA, the CDR3 is TGTGCCAGCAGCTTGAATGATGGGCACGAGCAGTACTTC. It specifies CASSLNDGHEQYF.